This T cell receptor beta chain stems from a study of blood T cell repertoires in COVID-19. In the study overall: The United States, Italy and Spain provided the acute and convalescent COVID-19 samples. The analysed material was cDNA or gDNA that came from T cells, B-cell-depleted T cells, or PBMCs.

This CDR3 spans 15 amino acids. V lost 6 bases and J lost 0; bases outside the gene matches: 7. Germline V gene sequence: CDR1 LGHDT, CDR2 YNNKEL (reference sequence). How the authors handled the data: The assay estimated nucleated cells by amplifying reference gene primers. Measured with immunoSEQ multiplex PCR; TCRdb has only the in-frame clones, and not every one. V, J and clone size are taken as reported in that table, and D and trimming were inferred from the DNA itself. The sample has some 370,000 clones; about 90% are singletons. The chain has TRBV3-1 (or the pseudogene TRBV3-2) and TRBJ2-7; 8 bases line up with TRBD1. The source is a man aged 40-50 years with acute or convalescent COVID-19. Sequences were obtained from peripheral blood. This chain's CDR3 is CASRGRDRSSYEQYF. CDR3 DNA: TGTGCCAGCAGAGGCCGGGACAGGAGCTCCTACGAGCAGTACTTC.